Below are 27 T cell receptor beta chains sequenced from a single sample in a study of blood T cells in healthy people across ages. PCR was performed a second time for about 6 to 12 cycles using a sample-barcoded 5' primer and a J-beta primer mix. TCRdb reanalysed the 5' RACE reads using MiXCR and keeps one entry per CDR3 protein. Of roughly 2 million distinct CDR3 sequences in the sample, roughly 50% are singletons; the top ten hold about 2.1%. The sequencing input was blood. The source of these receptors is a woman between 40 and 55 years old in good health.

The V and J genes are TRBV7-2 and TRBJ2-5, with a weak D call TRBD2 (6 bases). Germline CDR1 SGHTA, CDR2 FQGNSA. The CDR3 extends over 14 amino acids. Trimming removed 6 bases from V and 1 base from J, with 12 bases in between. The CDR3 loop reads CASRPERVQETQYF. CDR3 bases: TGTGCCAGCAGGCCCGAGCGGGTCCAAGAGACCCAGTACTTC.

This chain uses TRBV5-1 with TRBJ1-2; maybe TRBD1 (5 bases). Trimming removed 0 bases from V and 6 bases from J, with 15 bases in between. In germline, CDR1 is SGHRS, CDR2 YFSETQ. The CDR3 contains 15 residues. DNA for the CDR3: TGCGCCAGCAGCTTGGCCCTGGGCCAGGGCCATGGCTACACCTTC. This gives the protein CASSLALGQGHGYTF.

Points on this clonotype: A much bigger clone sits one base away, suggesting this may be a read error. The conserved final phenylalanine or tryptophan is absent from the CDR3, which likely points to a read error. The chain links TRBV7-2 to TRBJ2-7; D is uncertain. V gave up 2 bases and J gave up 2 bases, with 7 bases separating them. The CDR3 is 13 amino acids. Germline loops: CDR1 SGHTA, CDR2 FQGNSA. The CDR3 region has the DNA TGTGCCAGCAGCTTAAACTACCCCTACGAGCAGTACCTC. It yields the protein CASSLNYPYEQYL.

The chain has TRBV20-1 and TRBJ2-1; the match to TRBD2 covers 10 bases. Germline CDR1 DFQATT, CDR2 SNEGSKA (reference sequence). The junction had 17 bases not matched to a gene; V was cut back by 3 bases and J by 0 bases. The CDR3 runs to 20 residues. CDR3 DNA: TGCAGTGCTAGTCTCCTCCTGCCTAGCGGGGGCCTTAGCTCCTACAATGAGCAGTTCTTC. Translating it yields CSASLLLPSGGLSSYNEQFF.

This chain uses TRBV29-1 with TRBJ2-5, with D tentatively TRBD1 (6 bases). The CDR3 is 15 residues long. V lost 6 bases to trimming and J lost 11 bases, with 28 bases between them. The germline CDR1 and CDR2 sequences are SQVTM and ANQGSEA. CDR3 in DNA: TGCAGCGTGTCAGGGGCCCTAGTGGGAGTCGGGGAGCAGTACTTC. Protein sequence: CSVSGALVGVGEQYF.

The chain combines TRBV2 with TRBJ2-5, with 10 bases fitting TRBD2. This CDR3 is 13 amino acids long. Looked up from germline, CDR1 is SNHLY and CDR2 is FYNNEI. V shed 11 bases and J 4 bases; nucleotides not matched to a gene: 7. The CDR3 is CAGNLAGAETQYF. The CDR3 nucleotides are TGTGCCGGCAACCTAGCGGGGGCAGAGACCCAGTACTTC. The whole variable domain, remainder taken from reference TRBV2 and TRBJ2-5, is EPEVTQTPSHQVTQMGQEVILRCVPISNHLYFYWYRQILGQKVEFLVSFYNNEISEKSEIFDDQFSVERPDGSNFTLKIRSTKLEDSAMYFCAGNLAGAETQYFGPGTRLLVL.

The sample holds one count of this clonotype. V and J are TRBV4-3 and TRBJ1-1; weak D call: TRBD1 (6 bases). Germline V gene lookup returns CDR1 LGHNA and CDR2 YSLEER. Trimming removed 0 bases at V and 8 bases at J, with 10 bases between. CDR3 length: 13 amino acids. CDR3 protein: CASSQEKQGEAFF. CDR3 DNA sequence: TGCGCCAGCAGCCAAGAAAAACAGGGCGAAGCTTTCTTT.

The CDR3 reads CASSSLRPTSGSLSGANVLTF. CDR3 DNA sequence: TGTGCCAGCAGCTCTCTAAGACCGACTAGCGGGAGCCTCTCTGGGGCCAACGTCCTGACTTTC. The chain carries TRBV11-1 and TRBJ2-6; 12 positions match TRBD2. The ends lost 4 bases at V and 0 bases at J; junction bases unmatched: 13. Germline CDR1 reads SGHAT; CDR2 reads FQDESV (reference sequence). The CDR3 length is 21 residues. The full variable domain, its missing parts supplied by reference TRBV11-1 and TRBJ2-6, is EAEVAQSPRYKITEKSQAVAFWCDPISGHATLYWYRQILGQGPELLVQFQDESVVDDSQLPKDRFSAERLKGVDSTLKIQPAELGDSAMYLCASSSLRPTSGSLSGANVLTFGAGSRLTVL.

This chain connects TRBV9 to TRBJ1-2, with D unclear. Trimming took off 0 bases at V and 2 bases at J, with 11 bases between the two ends. The CDR3 covers 15 residues. The germline V gene encodes CDR1 SGDLS and CDR2 YYNGEE. The CDR3 nucleotides are TGTGCCAGCAGCGTAGGTTCGACGGGGAACTATGGCTACACCTTC. Its protein product is CASSVGSTGNYGYTF.

As for this clonotype: This clone may be a read error of a much larger clone one base away. The chain carries TRBV4-3 and TRBJ2-5, with 8 positions matching TRBD2. V dropped 0 bases and J dropped 11; count of bases not matched to a gene: 5. Germline V gene data show CDR1 as LGHNA and CDR2 as YSLEER. CDR3 length: 13 residues. CDR3 nucleotide sequence: TGCGCCAGCAGCCAAGACGGGGGGGATGAGCAGTACTTC. Protein sequence: CASSQDGGDEQYF.

This clonotype has only a few counts. V usage is TRBV20-1 and J usage is TRBJ2-1; TRBD2 matches 10 bases. The germline V gene has CDR1 DFQATT and CDR2 SNEGSKA (reference sequence). The CDR3 runs 15 residues. V lost 6 bases to trimming and J lost 6 bases; unmatched junction nucleotides: 11. CDR3 in DNA: TGCAGTGCAGCGTCTACTAGCGGGGCGTTCAATGAGCAGTTCTTC. Translated, it gives CSAASTSGAFNEQFF.

This clonotype was seen only a few times. The chain joins TRBV10-3 to TRBJ2-4; 7 positions match TRBD2. The CDR3 covers 14 residues. Trimming at V came to 7 bases and at J to 0 bases, leaving 3 bases not matched to a gene. The germline V gene has CDR1 ENHRY and CDR2 SYGVKD. The CDR3 reads CAIKASGAKNIQYF. The CDR3 nucleotides read TGTGCCATCAAGGCTAGCGGAGCCAAAAACATTCAGTACTTC.

The V and J genes are TRBV11-2 and TRBJ2-7; 8 nucleotides align to TRBD1. Germline V gene sequence: CDR1 SGHAT, CDR2 FQNNGV. The CDR3 spans 18 residues. The V gene end was trimmed by 4 bases and the J gene end by 0 bases; junction bases not matched to a gene: 14. The CDR3 nucleotides read TGTGCCAGCAGCTCCGGACAGGGCGTCCTTGATAGCTCCTACGAGCAGTACTTC. Translating it yields CASSSGQGVLDSSYEQYF. Based on the CDR3 plus reference TRBV11-2 and TRBJ2-7, the full variable domain is EAGVAQSPRYKIIEKRQSVAFWCNPISGHATLYWYQQILGQGPKLLIQFQNNGVVDDSQLPKDRFSAERLKGVDSTLKIQPAKLEDSAVYLCASSSGQGVLDSSYEQYFGPGTRLTVT.

V usage is TRBV20-1 and J usage is TRBJ2-7; TRBD1 agrees at 10 bases. This CDR3 has 15 residues. Trimming at V came to 0 bases and at J to 3 bases, leaving 5 bases not matched to a gene. CDR1 is DFQATT, CDR2 SNEGSKA, per germline (reference sequence). CDR3 amino acids: CSARDRDRGFYEQYF. Here the CDR3 DNA reads TGCAGTGCTAGAGATCGGGACAGGGGATTCTACGAGCAGTACTTC.

The chain couples TRBV20-1 to TRBJ2-3; TRBD2 matches 10 bases. Looked up from germline, CDR1 is DFQATT and CDR2 is SNEGSKA (reference sequence). The V and J ends lost 6 bases and 1 base, in that order; junction bases with no gene match: 7. The length of the CDR3 is 15 residues. The CDR3 region has the DNA TGCAGTGCGGAATCTCTAGCGGGGGGCACAGATACGCAGTATTTT. This translates into CSAESLAGGTDTQYF.

This clonotype has only one observation. The gene calls are TRBV11-2 and TRBJ1-4, with a tentative D call TRBD1 (5 bases). V was pared by 2 bases and J by 5 bases, with 9 bases between. CDR3 length: 14 amino acids. Germline CDR1 and CDR2: SGHAT and FQNNGV. The CDR3: CASSLWGMNEKLFF. In DNA form, the CDR3 reads TGTGCCAGCAGCTTATGGGGGATGAATGAAAAACTGTTTTTT.

This chain's CDR3 is CASSIGTGQTYQPQHF. The CDR3 DNA is TGTGCCAGCAGTATAGGGACAGGGCAAACCTATCAGCCCCAGCATTTT. The chain recombines TRBV6-6 with TRBJ1-5; 9 bases align to TRBD1. The germline V gene encodes CDR1 MNHNY and CDR2 SVGAGI (reference sequence). V was pared by 5 bases and J by 5 bases, with 10 bases of the junction left unmatched. CDR3 length: 16 amino acids.

This clonotype was counted a few times. The V gene is TRBV4-2, the J gene TRBJ1-1; no definite D call. CDR3 length equals 14 residues. Trimming cost V 2 bases and J 4 bases, with 11 bases left between them. CDR1 LGHNA and CDR2 YNFKEQ come from the germline V gene. Here the CDR3 reads CASSQTHSGTEAFF. In nucleotides, the CDR3 is TGTGCCAGCAGCCAAACCCACTCCGGCACTGAAGCTTTCTTT.

The rearrangement joins TRBV7-2 to TRBJ2-7; possibly TRBD1 for D (7 bases). The better agreement between TRBJ2-5 and the DNA end casts doubt on the J call. Germline-derived CDR1 and CDR2 are SGHTA and FQGNSA. The CDR3 contains 15 residues. The CDR3 loop reads CASSRDREVRETQYF. CDR3 DNA sequence: TGTGCCAGCAGCCGCGACAGGGAGGTGAGGGAGACCCAGTACTTC.

Details on this clonotype: One end of the junction is discordant with germline, which a read error may explain. The J gene is TRBJ2-3, the V gene TRBV4-2; 8 positions match TRBD1. Germline V gives CDR1 LGHNA, CDR2 YNFKEQ. This CDR3 spans 16 amino acids. In DNA form, the CDR3 reads TGTGCCAGCAGCCGACCGACAGGGGTGGGAACAGATACGCGGTATTTT. It translates to CASSRPTGVGTDTRYF.

V is TRBV10-3 and J is TRBJ2-7; no clear D. V shed 4 bases and J shed 2 bases, with 12 bases lying between them. In germline, CDR1 is ENHRY, CDR2 SYGVKD. The CDR3 is made up of 14 amino acids. The CDR3 sequence is CAISGREGTYEQYF. The CDR3 DNA reads TGTGCCATCAGTGGTCGAGAAGGGACCTACGAGCAGTACTTC.

This clonotype was seen more than once but under ten times. The J gene is TRBJ2-5, the V gene TRBV27; D may match TRBD1 or TRBD2 (6 bases each). The CDR3 spans 15 residues. V lost 4 bases to trimming and J lost 3 bases, with 15 bases between them. Germline-derived CDR1 and CDR2 are MNHEY and SMNVEV (reference sequence). The CDR3 nucleotides read TGTGCCAGCAGTTCCCGTGGGGGGCCTGAAGAGACCCAGTACTTC. Translation gives CASSSRGGPEETQYF.

This clonotype came up a few times. The rearrangement joins TRBV27 to TRBJ1-2; no firm D call. The CDR3 has 11 amino acids. Germline CDR1 reads MNHEY; CDR2 reads SMNVEV (reference sequence). Trimming pared 7 bases from V and 8 bases from J, leaving 11 bases between. The CDR3 is CASTTPWGYTF. The CDR3 DNA sequence: TGTGCCAGCACCACCCCATGGGGCTACACCTTC.

This chain links TRBV29-1 with TRBJ2-5, with TRBD2 identical over 10 bases. CDR1 SQVTM and CDR2 ANQGSEA come from the germline V gene. After removal of 6 bases from V and 5 bases from J, the junction contained 0 bases not matched to a gene. CDR3 length: 11 residues. In DNA form, the CDR3 reads TGCAGCGTGGGACTAGCGGAGACCCAGTACTTC. This encodes CSVGLAETQYF.

The J gene is TRBJ1-1, the V gene TRBV5-1; possible D gene TRBD1, 6 bases. Germline V CDR1 and CDR2: SGHRS, YFSETQ. This CDR3 region has 13 residues. V dropped 6 bases and J dropped 3 bases, with 12 bases sitting between them. CDR3 DNA: TGCGCCAGCAACGATCCAGGGGACACTGAAGCTTTCTTT. Its protein is CASNDPGDTEAFF.

The chain joins TRBV5-5 to TRBJ2-7; D is perhaps TRBD2 (6 bases). Germline CDR1 and CDR2: SGHKS and YYEKEE (reference sequence). The CDR3 is 18 amino acids. V was shortened by 3 bases and J by 5 bases, with 27 bases between the two germline ends. This CDR3 is CASSWGVGITSSVNEQYF. The CDR3 DNA follows: TGTGCCAGCAGCTGGGGGGTAGGGATAACGTCATCCGTTAACGAGCAGTACTTC.

The rearrangement joins TRBV4-1 to TRBJ1-1, with a possible D match to TRBD1 (6 bases). V lost 4 bases and J 5 bases, leaving 11 bases between the germline ends. The CDR3 contains 13 residues. Germline CDR1 and CDR2: MGHRA and YSYEKL. CDR3 coding DNA: TGCGCCAGCAGCCGGGGGGGCGCGACTGAAGCTTTCTTT. Protein product: CASSRGGATEAFF.